A selection of T cell receptor beta chains follows, all from one sample in a study of a mutant IDH1 vaccine in newly diagnosed glioma. Using immunoSEQ multiplex PCR, the repertoire was profiled, and TCRdb retains in-frame clones only, with some absent. Of more than 20,000 clones in the sample, approximately 89% were seen once. The sequencing used PBMCs, collected from a glioma patient treated with radiotherapy, temozolomide or both. These receptors came from a man in his thirties or forties with glioma. The CDR3 runs from the conserved cysteine through the conserved F or W. Each record gives: V gene, clone size, CDR3 length, J gene, D gene, CDR3 protein, CDR3 DNA. D genes are given only for firm matches. Rows may omit the clone size; those that give it use once, few, many or a size class.

v_call: TRBV12-5; clone_size: NA; cdr3_length: 17; j_call: TRBJ2-1; d_call: NA; cdr3_aa: CASGLAERLDLYNEQFF; cdr3_nt: TGTGCTAGTGGTTTGGCTGAAAGACTAGACCTCTACAATGAGCAGTTCTTC
v_call: TRBV18; clone_size: NA; cdr3_length: 14; j_call: TRBJ1-5; d_call: NA; cdr3_aa: CASSLAGDNQPQHF; cdr3_nt: TGTGCCAGCTCCCTTGCAGGGGACAATCAGCCCCAGCATTTT
v_call: TRBV28; clone_size: NA; cdr3_length: 12; j_call: TRBJ1-1; d_call: NA; cdr3_aa: CASSLEGREAFF; cdr3_nt: TGTGCCAGCAGTTTAGAGGGGAGGGAAGCTTTCTTT
v_call: TRBV7-9; clone_size: NA; cdr3_length: 19; j_call: TRBJ2-7; d_call: TRBD2; cdr3_aa: CASSSQRTSGRPPQYEQYF; cdr3_nt: TGTGCCAGCAGCTCGCAGAGGACTAGCGGGAGGCCACCCCAGTACGAGCAGTACTTC
v_call: TRBV9; clone_size: NA; cdr3_length: 16; j_call: TRBJ2-3; d_call: NA; cdr3_aa: CASSVGPGALTDTQYF; cdr3_nt: TGTGCCAGCAGCGTAGGTCCAGGGGCCCTCACAGATACGCAGTATTTT
v_call: TRBV12-5; clone_size: NA; cdr3_length: 16; j_call: TRBJ2-1; d_call: TRBD1; cdr3_aa: CASGSVVRTGANEQFF; cdr3_nt: TGTGCTAGTGGTTCCGTGGTCCGGACAGGGGCCAATGAGCAGTTCTTC
v_call: TRBV4-2; clone_size: few; cdr3_length: 19; j_call: TRBJ2-3; d_call: TRBD2; cdr3_aa: CASSPRGGVAGEGTDTQYF; cdr3_nt: TGTGCCAGCAGCCCGAGAGGGGGCGTAGCGGGAGAGGGCACAGATACGCAGTATTTT
v_call: TRBV25-1; clone_size: NA; cdr3_length: 14; j_call: TRBJ2-3; d_call: NA; cdr3_aa: CASSEFSLTDTQYF; cdr3_nt: TGTGCCAGCAGCGAGTTTTCCCTCACAGATACGCAGTATTTT
v_call: TRBV6-5; clone_size: NA; cdr3_length: 14; j_call: TRBJ1-1; d_call: TRBD1; cdr3_aa: CASSFRDRVTEAFF; cdr3_nt: TGTGCCAGCAGTTTCCGGGACAGGGTGACTGAAGCTTTCTTT
v_call: TRBV5-8; clone_size: NA; cdr3_length: 15; j_call: TRBJ1-3; d_call: NA; cdr3_aa: CASSLRGTYGNTIYF; cdr3_nt: TGTGCCAGCAGCTTGCGGGGTACCTATGGAAACACCATATATTTT
v_call: TRBV10-1; clone_size: NA; cdr3_length: 13; j_call: TRBJ2-7; d_call: TRBD2; cdr3_aa: CASSVGGGHEQYF; cdr3_nt: TGCGCCAGCAGTGTTGGCGGGGGACACGAGCAGTACTTC
v_call: TRBV7-8; clone_size: NA; cdr3_length: 15; j_call: TRBJ2-1; d_call: TRBD2; cdr3_aa: CASSLELAGGDEQFF; cdr3_nt: TGTGCCAGCAGCTTAGAACTAGCGGGTGGTGATGAGCAGTTCTTC
v_call: TRBV6-6; clone_size: NA; cdr3_length: 14; j_call: TRBJ2-7; d_call: TRBD1; cdr3_aa: CASSSGDSSYEQYF; cdr3_nt: TGTGCCAGCAGTTCAGGGGACAGCTCCTACGAGCAGTACTTC
v_call: TRBV16; clone_size: few; cdr3_length: 12; j_call: TRBJ2-7; d_call: NA; cdr3_aa: CASSQSGYEQYF; cdr3_nt: TGTGCCAGCAGCCAATCGGGGTACGAGCAGTACTTC
v_call: TRBV7-2; clone_size: once; cdr3_length: 14; j_call: TRBJ1-5; d_call: NA; cdr3_aa: CASSPPGLNQPQHF; cdr3_nt: TGTGCCAGCAGCCCGCCGGGGCTCAATCAGCCCCAGCATTTT
v_call: TRBV6-5; clone_size: NA; cdr3_length: 13; j_call: TRBJ1-2; d_call: NA; cdr3_aa: CASSYSRGSGYTF; cdr3_nt: TGTGCCAGCAGTTATTCCAGGGGCTCTGGCTACACCTTC
v_call: TRBV5-1; clone_size: NA; cdr3_length: 13; j_call: TRBJ1-1; d_call: NA; cdr3_aa: CASSPQANTEAFF; cdr3_nt: TGCGCCAGCAGCCCTCAGGCGAACACTGAAGCTTTCTTT
v_call: TRBV7-2; clone_size: NA; cdr3_length: 13; j_call: TRBJ1-2; d_call: NA; cdr3_aa: CASSLVGQSGYTF; cdr3_nt: TGTGCCAGCAGCTTAGTGGGTCAAAGCGGCTACACCTTC
v_call: TRBV5-1; clone_size: NA; cdr3_length: 13; j_call: TRBJ2-7; d_call: NA; cdr3_aa: CASSLTGSYEQYF; cdr3_nt: TGCGCCAGCAGCCTGACAGGATCCTACGAGCAGTACTTC
v_call: TRBV6-6; clone_size: NA; cdr3_length: 16; j_call: TRBJ1-6; d_call: NA; cdr3_aa: CASSYSHGYMDSPLHF; cdr3_nt: TGTGCCAGCAGTTACTCTCACGGCTATATGGATTCACCCCTCCACTTT
v_call: TRBV5-1; clone_size: NA; cdr3_length: 13; j_call: TRBJ1-2; d_call: TRBD1; cdr3_aa: CASSQGAHRGYTF; cdr3_nt: TGCGCCAGCAGCCAGGGGGCCCACCGGGGCTACACCTTC
v_call: TRBV5-1; clone_size: NA; cdr3_length: 15; j_call: TRBJ1-1; d_call: NA; cdr3_aa: CASSLGGLINTEAFF; cdr3_nt: TGCGCCAGCAGCTTGGGGGGACTGATAAACACTGAAGCTTTCTTT